The 24 T cell receptor beta chains presented below share a single source sample, sequenced in a study of early stage breast cancer tumors (dated by TCRdb to about 2017). The library was prepared using the immunoSEQ multiplex PCR assay. Here the immuneACCESS table is served through TCRdb, limited to in-frame sequences with V and J called. Missing clones are a known gap in these copies; in checked studies unresolved V genes cover under half, and the rest lacks a known reason. A total of 4,800 or so clones appear in this sample, about two thirds of them only once. More than 25% of the sample goes to the ten largest clones. The sample taken for sequencing was normal breast tissue next to the tumor. The receptors come from a person in their sixties or seventies with breast cancer.

The CDR3, as DNA: TGTGCCAGCAGCCCCACAGGGTCCTATGGCTACACCTTC. This encodes CASSPTGSYGYTF. The genes are TRBV6-1 and TRBJ1-2, with a weak D call TRBD1 (6 bases). Germline V gene lookup returns CDR1 MNHNS and CDR2 SASEGT. This CDR3 contains 13 residues. The ends were cut back, 6 bases at V and 4 bases at J, with 12 bases in the middle.

The chain combines TRBV11-2 with TRBJ2-2, with 9 bases identical to TRBD1. Germline loops: CDR1 SGHAT, CDR2 FQNNGV. This CDR3 has 15 residues. V lost 1 base, J lost 3 bases, and 0 bases stayed unmatched. In DNA, the CDR3 is TGTGCCAGCAGCTTAGGGGACAGGGACACCGGGGAGCTGTTTTTT. Its translation is CASSLGDRDTGELFF.

This rearrangement joins TRBV2 to TRBJ1-1; possibly TRBD1 for D (6 bases). Trimming removed 3 bases at V and 5 bases at J, with 19 bases between. The CDR3 has 16 amino acids. Looked up from germline, CDR1 is SNHLY and CDR2 is FYNNEI. The CDR3 DNA is TGTGCCAGCAGTGAGGGGGCCGCGCCCCGGGAAACTGAAGCTTTCTTT. Translated: CASSEGAAPRETEAFF.

The J gene is TRBJ2-5, the V gene TRBV9; TRBD2 matches 7 bases. Germline values: CDR1 SGDLS, CDR2 YYNGEE. The CDR3 has 14 amino acids. V lost 3 bases, J lost 1 base, and 3 bases stayed unmatched. CDR3 bases: TGTGCCAGCAGCGGAAGCGGGACCCAAGAGACCCAGTACTTC. This sequence encodes CASSGSGTQETQYF.

This clone was seen a few times. V and J are TRBV10-1 and TRBJ2-3; 11 bases align to TRBD2. CDR1 is WNHNN and CDR2 is SYGVQD in the germline V gene (reference sequence). Germline trimming cut 3 bases from V and 5 bases from J; bases unmatched to any gene: 7. The CDR3 length is 16 residues. For the CDR3, the DNA is TGCGCCAGCAGTGAAGGGACTAGCGGCTTTCGAGATACGCAGTATTTT. Translating it yields CASSEGTSGFRDTQYF.

The chain employs TRBV28 and TRBJ2-1; 8 nucleotides align to TRBD2. Losses at the gene ends were 8 bases for V and 8 bases for J; bases not matched to a gene: 11. The V gene's germline CDR1 is MDHEN and CDR2 SYDVKM. CDR3 length: 14 residues. CDR3 in amino acids: CASLVGGVRDEQFF. The CDR3 DNA reads as TGTGCCAGCCTAGTCGGGGGGGTTCGTGATGAGCAGTTCTTC.

The J gene is TRBJ2-3, the V gene TRBV5-1; perhaps TRBD2 as D (5 bases). V lost 4 bases, J lost 4 bases, and 10 bases lay in between. There are 13 residues in the CDR3. CDR1 SGHRS and CDR2 YFSETQ come from the germline V gene. Here the CDR3 DNA reads TGCGCCAGCAGCCCGGGTAGCGCAGATACGCAGTATTTT. Its translation: CASSPGSADTQYF.

The chain uses TRBV7-8 and TRBJ2-1; 7 bases line up with TRBD1. The CDR3 extends over 16 amino acids. Germline CDR1 SGHVS, CDR2 FQNEAQ. The J segment lost 4 bases and the V segment lost 0 bases, leaving 6 bases of the junction unmatched. As DNA, the CDR3 is TGTGCCAGCAGCTTAGCGCGGACAGGTGCATACAATGAGCAGTTCTTC. This sequence encodes CASSLARTGAYNEQFF.

This clone was seen more than once but under ten times. The chain is built from TRBV29-1 and TRBJ1-5; D is uncertain. This CDR3 has 14 residues. Germline V gives CDR1 SQVTM, CDR2 ANQGSEA. Trimming cost V 6 bases and J 2 bases, with 14 bases left between them. The CDR3 here is CSVAVGVGNQPQHF. The CDR3 nucleotides are TGCAGCGTGGCCGTGGGAGTGGGCAATCAGCCCCAGCATTTT.

Within the sample, this clone is large. CDR3 sequence (DNA): TGTGCCAGCAGCTTAGCTATCCCGGGACTAGCGGGGGGTTTGGAGTTCTTC. Protein sequence: CASSLAIPGLAGGLEFF. V and J are TRBV7-8 and TRBJ2-1; TRBD2 agrees at 15 bases. With V trimmed by 0 bases and J by 14 bases, 11 bases remained unmatched. The CDR3 runs 17 residues. Germline V CDR1 and CDR2: SGHVS, FQNEAQ.

In this sample, this clone turned up a few times. The rearrangement uses TRBV15 and TRBJ2-3, with 7 bases that match TRBD2. V shed 3 bases, J shed 5 bases, and the junction held 5 bases outside the gene matches. The CDR3 is 14 residues long. Germline V gene data show CDR1 as LNHNV and CDR2 as YYDKDF (reference sequence). The CDR3 DNA follows: TGTGCCACCAGCAGCTCCAGCGGGGTAGATACGCAGTATTTT. This codes for CATSSSSGVDTQYF.

The chain joins TRBV6-6 to TRBJ2-7; D not certain. Germline V gives CDR1 MNHNY, CDR2 SVGAGI (reference sequence). The V end lost 0 bases, the J end lost 2 bases, and 11 bases lay between the germline ends. The CDR3 sequence is 15 residues long. This CDR3 is CASSYSPSPTYEQYF. The CDR3 nucleotides read TGTGCCAGCAGTTACTCACCCAGCCCAACCTACGAGCAGTACTTC.

The chain carries TRBV9 and TRBJ1-3; no clear D gene. V lost 2 bases and J 2 bases, leaving 14 bases between the germline ends. This CDR3 has 16 amino acids. Germline V gives CDR1 SGDLS, CDR2 YYNGEE. The chain's CDR3 is CASSVGTTKAGNTIYF. As DNA, the CDR3 is TGTGCCAGCAGCGTTGGAACTACAAAGGCTGGAAACACCATATATTTT. The whole variable domain, filled in from reference TRBV9 and TRBJ1-3, reads DSGVTQTPKHLITATGQRVTLRCSPRSGDLSVYWYQQSLDQGLQFLIQYYNGEERAKGNILERFSAQQFPDLHSELNLSSLELGDSALYFCASSVGTTKAGNTIYFGEGSWLTVV.

The chain carries TRBV6-5 and TRBJ1-1; D gene unclear. The CDR3 consists of 13 residues. Trimming removed 3 bases from V and 7 bases from J, with 12 bases in between. Germline V lookup: CDR1 MNHEY, CDR2 SVGAGI. CDR3 coding DNA: TGTGCCAGCAGTTATACCCGGGAGGGTGAAGCTTTCTTT. Its protein is CASSYTREGEAFF.

This clone has just one count. V and J are TRBV14 and TRBJ1-3; D not certain. V lost 1 base, J lost 2 bases, and 12 bases lay in between. Per germline, CDR1 SGHDN and CDR2 FVKESK. This CDR3 spans 16 amino acids. CDR3: CASSQARRVTGNTIYF. The CDR3 nucleotides read TGTGCCAGCAGCCAAGCCCGGCGGGTCACTGGAAACACCATATATTTT.

This clone has just one count. V is TRBV18 and J is TRBJ2-2, with D perhaps TRBD1 or TRBD2 (5 bases each). The V gene's germline CDR1 is KGHSH and CDR2 LQKENI. The CDR3 has 17 amino acids. V lost 1 base to trimming and J lost 1 base, with 13 bases between them. The CDR3, as DNA: TGTGCCAGCTCACCACGGGGGATCTTACAGAACACCGGGGAGCTGTTTTTT. It is translated as CASSPRGILQNTGELFF.

The chain uses TRBV6-5 and TRBJ1-5, with D perhaps TRBD1 (5 bases). Between the trimmed V and J ends, which lost 4 bases and 6 bases, there was a span of 13 bases. In germline, CDR1 is MNHEY, CDR2 SVGAGI. CDR3 length: 14 amino acids. The CDR3 loop is CASSLTERGQPQHF. Here the CDR3 DNA reads TGTGCCAGCAGTTTAACAGAGAGGGGTCAGCCCCAGCATTTT.

The chain has TRBV7-2 and TRBJ2-1; 10 bases line up with TRBD2. The germline V gene has CDR1 SGHTA and CDR2 FQGNSA. The trim removed 1 base at V and 7 bases at J, leaving 10 bases unmatched. The CDR3 has 17 amino acids. Here the CDR3 DNA reads TGTGCCAGCAGCTTAGATAAGCTAGCGGGAGTGGGAAATGAGCAGTTCTTC. As protein: CASSLDKLAGVGNEQFF.

The chain carries TRBV10-2 and TRBJ1-4; D unresolved. Germline V gives CDR1 WSHSY, CDR2 SAAADI. This CDR3 spans 18 amino acids. V was clipped by 0 bases and J by 3 bases, with 17 bases between them. The CDR3 DNA is TGCGCCAGCAGTGAGTCGATGGGAAGGAGGCCATCTAATGAAAAACTGTTTTTT. It codes for CASSESMGRRPSNEKLFF.

This chain links TRBV11-3 with TRBJ2-4, with unresolved D. The CDR3 consists of 12 residues. V was shortened by 7 bases and J by 2 bases, with 6 bases between the two germline ends. CDR1 is SGHNT, CDR2 YENEEA, per germline. CDR3 amino acids: CASTSTKNIQYF. CDR3 bases: TGTGCCAGCACCTCCACCAAAAACATTCAGTACTTC.

V is TRBV27 and J is TRBJ2-1; 10 nucleotides match TRBD1. The CDR3 length is 15 residues. Unmatched junction bases numbered 7, after V lost 6 bases and J lost 5 bases. Germline CDR1 is MNHEY and CDR2 is SMNVEV (reference sequence). The CDR3 protein is CASRQPGQGNNEQFF. CDR3 nucleotides: TGTGCCAGCAGACAACCGGGACAGGGGAACAATGAGCAGTTCTTC.

The chain combines TRBV6-5 with TRBJ1-1, with D possibly TRBD1 on 5 matching bases. CDR1 is MNHEY, CDR2 SVGAGI, per germline. The CDR3 sequence is 15 residues long. The V gene lost 7 bases and the J gene lost 3 bases, with 18 bases spanning the gap. CDR3 DNA sequence: TGTGCCAGCACCCGCGTGGGGGGGAGCTACACTGAAGCTTTCTTT. Residues: CASTRVGGSYTEAFF.

The chain links TRBV7-9 to TRBJ2-1, with a weak D call TRBD2 (5 bases). Trimming took off 2 bases at V and 8 bases at J, with 10 bases between the two ends. This CDR3 contains 13 residues. Germline lookup yields CDR1 SEHNR and CDR2 FQNEAQ (reference sequence). CDR3 in amino acids: CASSLNSRDEQFF. The CDR3 DNA reads as TGTGCCAGCAGCTTAAATTCGCGGGATGAGCAGTTCTTC.

This clone was counted a few times. V and J are TRBV7-2 and TRBJ1-5; D perhaps matches TRBD1 (5 bases). This CDR3 is built from 14 residues. V lost 1 base, J lost 1 base, and 5 bases lay in between. Germline CDR1 SGHTA, CDR2 FQGNSA. The CDR3 nucleotides read TGTGCCAGCAGCTTAGGACAGAGCAATCAGCCCCAGCATTTT. Encoded protein: CASSLGQSNQPQHF.